The TCR beta chain described here comes from a study of spatial heterogeneity in lung cancer. Study overall: Alpha-chain sequences were detected in numbers that were consistently lower than beta-chain sequences. Whole-study findings and limits: Estimation of coverage gave values of approximately 7% for alpha and 13% for beta chains in tumor T cells. The study found that expanded intratumoral alpha and beta TCR counts tracked tumor mutation counts.

Every molecule of TCR cDNA had its own unique molecular identifier. TCRdb re-derived calls from the 5' RACE reads in MiXCR, one entry per CDR3 protein. The table lists 12,000 to 15,000 distinct CDR3 sequences, about 4.5% of them singletons. Per germline, CDR1 SEHNR and CDR2 FQNEAQ (reference sequence). V lost 6 bases, J lost 2 bases, and 12 bases lay in between. This CDR3 comprises 14 residues. Time point defined: sample taken at primary tumor resection. Without sorting, whole RNA was sequenced from tumor, nontumor lung or frozen PBMC. This clonotype has at least ten counts. The antigen remains unidentified. This beta chain was picked up by a library intended for alpha chains and is off target, so its count carries little meaning.

This receptor was obtained from a female donor with early-stage non-small cell lung cancer. The sequences come from lung tumor tissue, collected at surgery. The V gene is TRBV7-9, the J gene TRBJ2-3; D perhaps matches TRBD1 (5 bases). The CDR3 is CASRLQADTDTQYF. For the CDR3, the DNA is TGTGCCAGCAGACTACAGGCCGACACAGATACGCAGTATTTT.